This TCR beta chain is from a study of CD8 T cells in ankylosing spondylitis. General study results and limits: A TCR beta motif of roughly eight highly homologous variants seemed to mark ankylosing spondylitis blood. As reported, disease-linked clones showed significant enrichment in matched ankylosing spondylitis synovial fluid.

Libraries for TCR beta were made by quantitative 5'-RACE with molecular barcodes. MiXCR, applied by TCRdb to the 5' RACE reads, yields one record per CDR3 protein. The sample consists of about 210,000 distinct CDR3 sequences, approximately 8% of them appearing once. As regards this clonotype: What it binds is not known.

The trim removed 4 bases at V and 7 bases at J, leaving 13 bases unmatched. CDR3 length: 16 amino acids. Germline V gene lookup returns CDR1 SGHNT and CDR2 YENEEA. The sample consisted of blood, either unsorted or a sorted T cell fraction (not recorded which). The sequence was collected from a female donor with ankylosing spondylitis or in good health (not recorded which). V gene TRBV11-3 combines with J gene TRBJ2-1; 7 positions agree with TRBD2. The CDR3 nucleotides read TGTGCCAGCAGCTCGATCGGGGGAGGGCCATGGAATGAGCAGTTCTTC. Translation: CASSSIGGGPWNEQFF.